The 14 T cell receptor beta chains below were found in one sample sequenced in a study of cytomegalovirus exposure and HLA in healthy donors. The PCR contained 60 Vbeta and 13 Jbeta primers. TCRdb keeps only in-frame clones here, not all; method: immunoSEQ multiplex PCR. This table holds about 44,000 clones, about nine tenths found once. Sequencing was carried out using PBMCs. Receptors originate from a woman aged 40-49 years in good health and CMV-seropositive.

V is TRBV30 and J is TRBJ2-5; 13 positions agree with TRBD2. Germline assignment: CDR1 GTSNPN and CDR2 SVGIG (reference sequence). This CDR3 comprises 17 residues. Trimming took 2 bases from V and 2 from J; bases not matched to a gene: 8. In DNA form, the CDR3 reads TGTGCCTGGAGTCCCGGCCGACTAGCGGGGGGTCAAGAGACCCAGTACTTC. Its protein product is CAWSPGRLAGGQETQYF.

This chain links TRBV19 with TRBJ1-5, with D possibly being TRBD1 (6 bases). The germline V gene has CDR1 LNHDA and CDR2 SQIVND (reference sequence). V was pared by 5 bases and J by 5 bases, with 13 bases between. The CDR3 sequence is 14 residues long. The CDR3 sequence is CASSVLKGDQPQHF. In nucleotides, the CDR3 is TGTGCCAGTAGTGTACTAAAGGGGGATCAGCCCCAGCATTTT.

The V gene is TRBV4-2, the J gene TRBJ1-1; 9 nucleotides agree with TRBD1. The length of the CDR3 is 15 residues. V lost 0 bases, J lost 6 bases, and 5 bases stayed unmatched. Germline CDR1 LGHNA, CDR2 YNFKEQ. Here the CDR3 reads CASSQENRGQAEAFF. CDR3 sequence (DNA): TGTGCCAGCAGCCAAGAGAACAGGGGGCAGGCTGAAGCTTTCTTT.

The CDR3 nucleotides read TGCGCCAGCAGCTTGCCTAGTGGGGCGGTAGAGCAGTACTTC. Protein product: CASSLPSGAVEQYF. The chain has TRBV5-1 and TRBJ2-7; a possible D gene is TRBD1 (5 bases). Germline-derived CDR1 and CDR2 are SGHRS and YFSETQ. This CDR3 spans 14 amino acids. V dropped 1 base and J dropped 7 bases, with 15 bases sitting between them.

The chain uses TRBV7-6 and TRBJ2-1; 9 bases line up with TRBD2. CDR1 is SGHVS, CDR2 FNYEAQ, per germline. Trimming took 0 bases from V and 4 from J; bases not matched to a gene: 7. CDR3 size: 17 residues. CDR3 in amino acids: CASSLAHSGSLYNEQFF. Here the CDR3 DNA reads TGTGCCAGCAGCTTAGCGCATAGCGGGAGTCTATACAATGAGCAGTTCTTC. The whole variable domain, filled in from reference TRBV7-6 and TRBJ2-1, reads GAGVSQSPRYKVTKRGQDVALRCDPISGHVSLYWYRQALGQGPEFLTYFNYEAQQDKSGLPNDRFSAERPEGSISTLTIQRTEQRDSAMYRCASSLAHSGSLYNEQFFGPGTRLTVL.

The chain links TRBV7-2 to TRBJ1-5; D is unresolved. This CDR3 spans 16 amino acids. CDR1 and CDR2 from the germline V gene are SGHTA and FQGNSA. Trimming pared 5 bases from V and 0 bases from J, leaving 14 bases between. CDR3 region: CASSPASGYSNQPQHF. The CDR3 DNA follows: TGTGCCAGCAGCCCAGCGTCGGGGTATAGCAATCAGCCCCAGCATTTT.

This chain connects TRBV29-1 to TRBJ1-4, with D possibly matching TRBD1 (5 bases). Between the trimmed V and J ends, which lost 7 bases and 8 bases, there was a span of 14 bases. Germline V lookup: CDR1 SQVTM, CDR2 ANQGSEA. This CDR3 is built from 12 residues. DNA of the CDR3: TGCAGCGCCCCCGGTACAGGCGAAAAACTGTTTTTT. Translated: CSAPGTGEKLFF.

The V call is TRBV6-5, the J call TRBJ2-5; D ambiguous. The CDR3 loop spans 13 amino acids. Germline V gene lookup returns CDR1 MNHEY and CDR2 SVGAGI. With 4 bases removed from V and 10 bases from J, the gap between germline ends came to 16 bases. CDR3 sequence (DNA): TGTGCCAGCAGTTCCCACGAAGGAGAAGTCCAGTACTTC. Translated, it gives CASSSHEGEVQYF.

V and J are TRBV6-1 and TRBJ2-1; TRBD2 might be the D (5 bases). Germline lookup yields CDR1 MNHNS and CDR2 SASEGT. The CDR3 length is 11 residues. The CDR3 loop reads CAARAWNEQFF. CDR3 DNA: TGTGCGGCGAGGGCCTGGAATGAGCAGTTCTTC.

The rearrangement uses TRBV4-2 and TRBJ2-6; D not resolved. V was trimmed by 4 bases and J by 0 bases, leaving 13 bases between them. Germline V gene sequence: CDR1 LGHNA, CDR2 YNFKEQ. The CDR3 contains 17 residues. CDR3 nucleotide sequence: TGTGCCAGCAGCCCCGCGGCGGAGAGCTCTGGGGCCAACGTCCTGACTTTC. Translating gives CASSPAAESSGANVLTF.

The chain is built from TRBV6-5 and TRBJ2-7; 8 bases are shared with TRBD1. CDR1 is MNHEY, CDR2 SVGAGI, per germline. The CDR3 is 15 amino acids. J gave up 3 bases and V 4 bases, and 8 bases lay outside the gene matches. The DNA of the CDR3 is TGTGCCAGCAGTTCCCTTCCTACAGGGGGCTACGAGCAGTACTTC. This codes for CASSSLPTGGYEQYF.

V and J are TRBV9 and TRBJ1-6, with a weak D call TRBD1 (6 bases). The CDR3 contains 16 residues. Per germline, CDR1 SGDLS and CDR2 YYNGEE. Trimming pared 2 bases from V and 2 bases from J, leaving 11 bases between. CDR3 DNA sequence: TGTGCCAGCAGCGTGGGGGGGGGCCCCTATAATTCACCCCTCCACTTT. Translation: CASSVGGGPYNSPLHF.

The chain joins TRBV7-2 to TRBJ2-3, with 10 nucleotides matching TRBD2. The length of the CDR3 is 16 residues. V shed 0 bases and J 4 bases; nucleotides not matched to a gene: 4. Germline loops: CDR1 SGHTA, CDR2 FQGNSA. CDR3: CASSLASGGGADTQYF. For the CDR3, the DNA is TGTGCCAGCAGCTTAGCCAGCGGGGGGGGCGCAGATACGCAGTATTTT.

The sample holds one count of this clone. The chain uses TRBV2 and TRBJ1-2; 7 bases align to TRBD1. This CDR3 region has 16 residues. From germline, CDR1 is SNHLY and CDR2 FYNNEI. Trimming took 6 bases from V and 3 from J; bases not matched to a gene: 13. CDR3 nucleotides: TGTGCCAGCAGCGACACGCTGTGGACAGGAGACTATGGCTACACCTTC. Translation gives CASSDTLWTGDYGYTF.